The clone carrying this T cell receptor (beta chain) was detected only once. As yet, its antigen is unknown. The PCR contained 60 Vbeta and 13 Jbeta primers. Sequencing used immunoSEQ multiplex PCR; TCRdb keeps in-frame clones, though not all of them. There are 55,000 to 90,000 clones in the sample; just over 75% occur only once, and about 6% lies in the top ten. This entry belongs to a study of cytomegalovirus exposure and HLA in healthy donors. Overall study findings and caveats: Cytomegalovirus-associated status was assigned to 164 TCR beta chains.

J lost 5 bases, V lost 6 bases, and 7 bases had no gene match. The CDR3 has 14 residues. Germline CDR1 is LNHDA and CDR2 is SQIVND (reference sequence). The sample was PBMCs. The clonotype originates from a man aged 50 to 60 in good health and CMV-seronegative. The chain carries TRBV19 and TRBJ1-1; TRBD1 aligns across 9 bases. CDR3 protein: CASSLTGGGTEAFF. The CDR3 nucleotides are TGTGCCAGTAGCCTGACAGGGGGAGGTACTGAAGCTTTCTTT.